Each of the 17 T cell receptor beta chains below was sequenced from the same sample in a study of blood T cell repertoires in COVID-19. Some clones are missing from TCRdb's copy, which holds only in-frame ones; the method was immunoSEQ multiplex PCR. Of 88,000 or so clones in the sample, around four fifths were seen once. The source material was peripheral blood. These receptor sequences come from a human donor in a cohort sampled during active COVID-19.

The V call is TRBV9, the J call TRBJ2-7; TRBD1 matches at 7 bases. The V gene's germline CDR1 is SGDLS and CDR2 YYNGEE. J was trimmed by 3 bases and V by 0 bases; bases with no gene match: 9. This CDR3 has 16 amino acids. In DNA, the CDR3 is TGTGCCAGCAGCGTAGGAACGGGACAGTTGATCTACGAGCAGTACTTC. It yields the protein CASSVGTGQLIYEQYF.

The chain is built from TRBV11-2 and TRBJ1-6, with 8 nucleotides matching TRBD1. Germline assignment: CDR1 SGHAT and CDR2 FQNNGV. V gave up 5 bases and J gave up 10 bases; unmatched junction bases: 10. The CDR3 consists of 15 residues. CDR3: CASSPPTGVNSPLHF. CDR3 DNA: TGTGCCAGCAGCCCGCCGACAGGGGTTAACTCACCCCTCCACTTT.

V gene TRBV5-1 combines with J gene TRBJ2-1; tentative D call: TRBD2 (7 bases). The CDR3 has 18 residues. The V and J ends lost 6 bases and 0 bases respectively, with 22 bases between them. Per germline, CDR1 SGHRS and CDR2 YFSETQ. This CDR3 reads CASTGGRGPTSSYNEQFF. The CDR3, as DNA: TGCGCCAGCACCGGGGGGCGGGGTCCGACAAGCTCCTACAATGAGCAGTTCTTC.

CDR3 DNA sequence: TGTGCCTGGAGTGTACCCGGAGGGGAAAAACTGTTTTTT. Protein: CAWSVPGGEKLFF. The chain carries TRBV30 and TRBJ1-4, with D unclear. Germline loops: CDR1 GTSNPN, CDR2 SVGIG (reference sequence). V lost 0 bases and J 8 bases, leaving 10 bases between the germline ends. This CDR3 spans 13 amino acids.

The chain carries TRBV19 and TRBJ1-1, with TRBD1 matching over 8 bases. The V and J ends lost 3 bases and 6 bases, in that order; junction bases with no gene match: 6. The germline V gene has CDR1 LNHDA and CDR2 SQIVND (reference sequence). This CDR3 has 14 residues. The CDR3 loop reads CASSIVTGVPEAFF. The CDR3 DNA reads TGTGCCAGTAGTATTGTGACAGGGGTCCCTGAAGCTTTCTTT. Full variable domain (outside the CDR3, taken from reference TRBV19 and TRBJ1-1): DGGITQSPKYLFRKEGQNVTLSCEQNLNHDAMYWYRQDPGQGLRLIYYSQIVNDFQKGDIAEGYSVSREKKESFPLTVTSAQKNPTAFYLCASSIVTGVPEAFFGQGTRLTVV.

V gene TRBV7-9 combines with J gene TRBJ1-2; 8 nucleotides agree with TRBD1. Trimming cost V 4 bases and J 8 bases; bases outside gene matches: 15. The CDR3 consists of 16 residues. Germline loops: CDR1 SEHNR, CDR2 FQNEAQ (reference sequence). The CDR3 spells CASSSGAGGLVKGYTF. Here the CDR3 DNA reads TGTGCCAGCAGCTCGGGGGCAGGGGGCTTGGTTAAAGGCTACACCTTC.

This chain connects TRBV20-1 to TRBJ1-2; 7 bases match TRBD1. This CDR3 has 11 residues. CDR1 and CDR2 (germline): DFQATT, SNEGSKA (reference sequence). After removal of 8 bases from V and 4 bases from J, the junction contained 4 bases not matched to a gene. The CDR3 DNA is TGCAGTCGCGGACAGGTCTATGGCTACACCTTC. It specifies CSRGQVYGYTF.

This clone was seen a handful of times. The chain recombines TRBV27 with TRBJ2-7, with 11 positions matching TRBD1. Per germline, CDR1 MNHEY and CDR2 SMNVEV (reference sequence). The CDR3 covers 16 residues. V lost 7 bases and J lost 3; bases outside the gene matches: 11. The CDR3 region has the DNA TGTGCCAGCATTAAACTTTCCGGGACAGGGGGCTACGAGCAGTACTTC. Amino acids: CASIKLSGTGGYEQYF.

This rearrangement joins TRBV3-1 (or the pseudogene TRBV3-2) to TRBJ1-1, with 7 bases that match TRBD1. Per the germline V gene, CDR1 is LGHDT and CDR2 is YNNKEL (reference sequence). The CDR3 runs 14 residues. V dropped 4 bases and J dropped 1; count of bases not matched to a gene: 3. The CDR3 bases are TGTGCCAGCAGCCCTCGGGACAGGAACACTGAAGCTTTCTTT. This translates into CASSPRDRNTEAFF.

The chain carries TRBV6-5 and TRBJ1-4; D is perhaps TRBD1 (5 bases). Trimming left V 0 bases short and J 5 bases short, with 7 bases between. Germline lookup yields CDR1 MNHEY and CDR2 SVGAGI. The CDR3 spans 14 residues. The CDR3 coding sequence is TGTGCCAGCAGTTACTCGTACAGGAATGAAAAACTGTTTTTT. Its protein is CASSYSYRNEKLFF.

V is TRBV6-5 and J is TRBJ1-5; D is possibly TRBD1 (6 bases). CDR1 is MNHEY, CDR2 SVGAGI, per germline. There are 14 residues in the CDR3. Trimming took off 2 bases at V and 6 bases at J, with 11 bases between the two ends. The CDR3 bases are TGTGCCAGCAGTTACCACGGGGGGCTTCAGCCCCAGCATTTT. Protein sequence: CASSYHGGLQPQHF.

The chain combines TRBV11-2 with TRBJ2-1, with 14 bases aligning to TRBD2. The CDR3 totals 15 residues. J gave up 7 bases and V 5 bases, and 4 bases lay outside the gene matches. CDR1 and CDR2 from the germline V gene are SGHAT and FQNNGV. CDR3 residues: CASSPRTSGRNEQFF. The CDR3 region has the DNA TGTGCCAGCAGCCCGCGGACTAGCGGGAGGAATGAGCAGTTCTTC.

This chain connects TRBV5-4 to TRBJ2-7; 9 bases are a match to TRBD1. CDR3 length: 15 amino acids. Germline loops: CDR1 SGHNT, CDR2 YYREEE (reference sequence). J lost 3 bases, V lost 4 bases, and 8 bases had no gene match. The CDR3 region is CASSPGTGYDYEQYF. CDR3 coding DNA: TGTGCCAGCAGCCCCGGGACAGGGTATGACTACGAGCAGTACTTC.

The J gene is TRBJ1-1, the V gene TRBV18; D gene unclear. This CDR3 has 14 residues. CDR1 KGHSH and CDR2 LQKENI come from the germline V gene. V lost 2 bases, J lost 5 bases, and 12 bases lay in between. CDR3 coding DNA: TGTGCCAGCTCACCAACACCTTCGGGGACTGAAGCTTTCTTT. Its translation: CASSPTPSGTEAFF.

The chain recombines TRBV6-5 with TRBJ2-7; TRBD1 is a possible D gene (6 bases). The CDR3 consists of 14 residues. Trimming stripped 5 bases from V and 2 bases from J, with 13 bases between. Germline V gene data show CDR1 as MNHEY and CDR2 as SVGAGI. CDR3 region: CASSPQTGPYEQYF. DNA of the CDR3: TGTGCCAGCAGTCCCCAGACAGGCCCCTACGAGCAGTACTTC.

The chain uses TRBV10-3 and TRBJ2-7, with D possibly matching TRBD2 (7 bases). V was pared by 2 bases and J by 2 bases, with 16 bases between. The germline CDR1 and CDR2 sequences are ENHRY and SYGVKD. The CDR3 has 16 residues. In nucleotides, the CDR3 is TGTGCCATCAGTGAGCCGGGGGGCATCCTGGCCTACGAGCAGTACTTC. Protein: CAISEPGGILAYEQYF.

This chain uses TRBV6-5 with TRBJ2-7; D is unresolved. This CDR3 is built from 14 residues. The germline CDR1 and CDR2 sequences are MNHEY and SVGAGI. V gave up 4 bases and J gave up 1 base, with 11 bases separating them. CDR3 in amino acids: CASSSSTESYEQYF. DNA of the CDR3: TGTGCCAGCAGTTCCTCGACTGAATCCTACGAGCAGTACTTC.